The rows below give T cell receptor beta chains drawn from one sample of a study of T cell responses to AZD1222 COVID-19 vaccine. This table comes from immunoSEQ multiplex PCR, and its TCRdb copy is limited to in-frame clones, with some not included. The data show about 93,000 clones, with 80% to 90% seen just once and more than 2% held by the top ten. The sample was peripheral blood, taken 28 days after the second AZD1222 dose. These receptors all come from an adult who received the AZD1222 COVID-19 vaccine. The CDR3 runs from the conserved cysteine through the conserved F or W. A D gene is named only where the DNA matches it firmly. A clone size is listed for some rows: how often the clone was seen (once, few, many), or a class if it is expanded.

d_call j_call v_call clone_size cdr3_nt cdr3_aa
TRBD2 TRBJ2-1 TRBV29-1 . TGCAGCGCAGTACGGGGGGGAATTAATGAGCAGTTCTTC CSAVRGGINEQFF
. TRBJ1-2 TRBV11-1 . TGTGCCAGCAGCGACCTAGGGCAGACCTATGGCTACACCTTC CASSDLGQTYGYTF
. TRBJ1-3 TRBV4-3 once TGCGCCAGCAGCCAAGAGAATGAGGGAGACACCATATATTTT CASSQENEGDTIYF
TRBD2 TRBJ2-1 TRBV19 . TGTGCCAGTACCCCAGAGGGTAGCGGGGCTAGCTCCTACAATGAGCAGTTCTTC CASTPEGSGASSYNEQFF
. TRBJ2-3 TRBV27 . TGTGCCAGCAGTTATTTAGGGGCTGATTCAGATACGCAGTATTTT CASSYLGADSDTQYF
. TRBJ1-3 TRBV12-3/TRBV12-4 . TGTGCCAGCGGAAGGACTCGGGACACCATATATTTT CASGRTRDTIYF
. TRBJ2-1 TRBV27 . TGTGCCAGTACCCCGGGCCCCAGCTGGGAATTATACAATGAGCAGTTCTTC CASTPGPSWELYNEQFF
. TRBJ1-1 TRBV6-5 . TGTGCCAGCACCCCCCCACAGATGAACACTGAAGCTTTCTTT CASTPPQMNTEAFF
. TRBJ2-5 TRBV18 . TGTGCCAGCTCACCACCGGCTCCCCAAGAGACCCAGTACTTC CASSPPAPQETQYF
TRBD1 TRBJ2-7 TRBV29-1 . TGCAGCGTTGAAGTGCAGGGGGCGGGAGAGCAGTACTTC CSVEVQGAGEQYF
TRBD2 TRBJ2-5 TRBV7-9 . TGTGCCAGCAGCGCAGCGGGGATGGAGACCCAGTACTTC CASSAAGMETQYF
. TRBJ2-7 TRBV30 once TGTGCCTGGAGTACGCGGGCCCAGGGTGAGCAGTACTTC CAWSTRAQGEQYF
. TRBJ1-1 TRBV13 . TGTGCCAGCGGGGTGGGGGCGAACACTGAAGCTTTCTTT CASGVGANTEAFF
. TRBJ2-5 TRBV3-1/TRBV3-2 . TGTGCCAGCAGCCAAGTGACAGCCCAGAAGACCCAGTACTTC CASSQVTAQKTQYF
TRBD1 TRBJ2-7 TRBV7-9 . TGTGCCAGCAGCTTTTTCGCCGGGACAGGGTCCTACGAGCAGTACTTC CASSFFAGTGSYEQYF
TRBD1 TRBJ1-1 TRBV29-1 . TGCAGCGTCGGACAGGGTCTGAACACTGAAGCTTTCTTT CSVGQGLNTEAFF
. TRBJ1-5 TRBV6-2/TRBV6-3 few TGTGCCAGCAGTTACGGGGAGAATCAGCCCCAGCATTTT CASSYGENQPQHF
. TRBJ2-7 TRBV3-1/TRBV3-2 . TGTGCCAGCAGCCAAGATGGGGCTTTCGAGCAGTACTTC CASSQDGAFEQYF
TRBD1 TRBJ2-5 TRBV6-5 . TGTGCCAGCAGTTTCATCCCCGAGGGGGCGAGAGAGACCCAGTACTTC CASSFIPEGARETQYF
. TRBJ1-6 TRBV3-1/TRBV3-2 . TGTGCCAGCGGCGTTTCCTATAATTCACCCCTCCACTTT CASGVSYNSPLHF
TRBD1 TRBJ1-2 TRBV6-2/TRBV6-3 . TGTGCCAGCAGTTACAAGACAGGGACCTATGGCTACACCTTC CASSYKTGTYGYTF
TRBD1 TRBJ2-7 TRBV3-1/TRBV3-2 . TGTGCCAGCAGCCAAAGCAGGGGGGAGCAGTACTTC CASSQSRGEQYF
. TRBJ1-2 TRBV7-8 . TGTGCCAGCAGTGATCGATTCTATGGCTACACCTTC CASSDRFYGYTF
TRBD1 TRBJ1-5 TRBV6-8 . TGTGCCAGCAGCCGAGACAGGGAACAGCAGCCCCAGCATTTT CASSRDREQQPQHF
. TRBJ2-3 TRBV9 . TGTGCCAGCAGCGTAAAAGGGTCGACAGATACGCAGTATTTT CASSVKGSTDTQYF
. TRBJ1-1 TRBV9 . TGTGCCAGCAGCCTTGACTTCAACACTGAAGCTTTCTTT CASSLDFNTEAFF
. TRBJ1-2 TRBV7-8 . TGTGCCAGCAGCTCCTCCCTTGTAGCAGTTACCAACTATGGCTACACCTTC CASSSSLVAVTNYGYTF
TRBD2 TRBJ2-1 TRBV5-6 . TGTGCCAGCAGCCGTGGACTAGACAATTCTGAGCAGTTCTTC CASSRGLDNSEQFF
. TRBJ1-1 TRBV3-1/TRBV3-2 . TGTGCCAGCAGCCCCCCAATGGAGGGATGGAACACTGAAGCTTTCTTT CASSPPMEGWNTEAFF
. TRBJ1-1 TRBV6-6 . TGTGCCAGCAGTTACTCGATCCAGGCGAACACTGAAGCTTTCTTT CASSYSIQANTEAFF
TRBD2 TRBJ2-2 TRBV27 . TGTGCCAGCAGTCGAGGCAGCGGGAGGGCCGCCGGGGAGCTGTTTTTT CASSRGSGRAAGELFF
. TRBJ1-5 TRBV6-6 once TGTGCCAGCAGTTTTACTCCAATCGGGCCCCAGCATTTT CASSFTPIGPQHF
. TRBJ1-1 TRBV3-1/TRBV3-2 . TGTGCCAGCAGCCAATCATTGAACACTGAAGCTTTCTTT CASSQSLNTEAFF
TRBD2 TRBJ2-7 TRBV5-1 . TGCGCCAGCAGCTTGCTAGGCCCGGGACTAGCGTCCTCCTACGAGCAGTACTTC CASSLLGPGLASSYEQYF
. TRBJ2-2 TRBV19 . TGTGCCAGTAGTATAGGATGGGGTGGCACCGGGGAGCTGTTTTTT CASSIGWGGTGELFF
TRBD2 TRBJ2-1 TRBV5-1 . TGCGCCAGCAGCTTGGGGCTAGCGGGTATTAATGAGCAGTTCTTC CASSLGLAGINEQFF
TRBD2 TRBJ2-7 TRBV11-2 . TGTGCCAGCAGTCCCCCGGGACTAGCGGGGCCTTCTTACGAGCAGTACTTC CASSPPGLAGPSYEQYF
. TRBJ2-1 TRBV6-4 . TGTGCCAGCAGTGACTCGAGGGGAGGAGGTAGTGAGCAGTTCTTC CASSDSRGGGSEQFF
. TRBJ2-2 TRBV25-1 . TGTGCCAGCAGTGAACCAGGGTTGGGTGGCGGGGAGCTGTTTTTT CASSEPGLGGGELFF
. TRBJ2-7 TRBV5-1 . TGCGCCAGCACCTACGAGCAGTACTTC CASTYEQYF
. TRBJ1-5 TRBV19 . TGTGCCAGTAGTATTACAGGTTACAATCAGCCCCAGCATTTT CASSITGYNQPQHF
. TRBJ1-3 TRBV4-1 . TGCGCCAGCAGCCAAGTTACACCGTCTGGAAACACCATATATTTT CASSQVTPSGNTIYF
TRBD1 TRBJ2-7 TRBV7-8 . TGTGCCAGCAGGGACGGACAGGGTCCGTCGGGCGAGCAGTACTTC CASRDGQGPSGEQYF
TRBD1 TRBJ1-2 TRBV29-1 . TGCAGCGCAGGGACAGGGCACGGCTACACCTTC CSAGTGHGYTF
TRBD2 TRBJ2-1 TRBV3-1/TRBV3-2 . TGTGCCAGCAGCAAACCGGGACTAGGAAGTGATGAGCAGTTCTTC CASSKPGLGSDEQFF
. TRBJ2-7 TRBV10-3 . TGTGCCATCAGTGAGCAGGGATACGAGCAGTACTTC CAISEQGYEQYF
TRBD2 TRBJ2-5 TRBV5-4 . TGTGCCAGCAGCGAACGGGGAGCTAGCGGGGGGGCCGTAGAGACCCAGTACTTC CASSERGASGGAVETQYF
. TRBJ2-5 TRBV18 once TGTGCCAGCTCACCTTCGGGAAACCAAGAGACCCAGTACTTC CASSPSGNQETQYF
. TRBJ2-1 TRBV12-3/TRBV12-4 . TGTGCCAGCAGTTTAGAGGGCGATGAGCAGTTCTTC CASSLEGDEQFF
TRBD1 TRBJ1-5 TRBV10-3 . TGTGCCATCAGTCTGGACAGGGGTGGCCAGCCCCAGCATTTT CAISLDRGGQPQHF
. TRBJ1-1 TRBV6-5 few TGTGCCAGCAGGGGAGGGTACACTGAAGCTTTCTTT CASRGGYTEAFF
. TRBJ1-4 TRBV5-6 . TGTGCCAGCAGCTCGTGGTCAACTAATGAAAAACTGTTTTTT CASSSWSTNEKLFF
. TRBJ1-3 TRBV3-1/TRBV3-2 . TGTGCCAGCAGCCAAGCAGGGTCTGGAAACACCATATATTTT CASSQAGSGNTIYF
. TRBJ1-1 TRBV6-4 . TGTGCCAGCAGTGACTCGATCACGGGAGGGAACACTGAAGCTTTCTTT CASSDSITGGNTEAFF
. TRBJ1-1 TRBV6-1 . TGTGCCAGCAATGAACAGGGTACCGACACTGAAGCTTTCTTT CASNEQGTDTEAFF
. TRBJ1-1 TRBV5-4 . TGTGCCAGCAGCTTGTACAAAGGGGCTACCCTGAACACTGAAGCTTTCTTT CASSLYKGATLNTEAFF